This T cell receptor (beta chain) is from a study of shared clonotypes between healthy human individuals. Study as a whole: Aged between 18 and 49, the donors were two women and three men.

Study-level points and caveats: The naive CD4 repertoires of several donors were compared, and roughly 5.1% of clonotypes were shared.

Germline CDR1 and CDR2: SGHVS and FQNEAQ. The CDR3 contains 14 residues. V dropped 6 bases and J dropped 4 bases, with 13 bases sitting between them. Original data processing: Junction-only sequences without quality scores came from ImmunoSEQ, so filtering differed. Sequencing used immunoSEQ multiplex PCR; TCRdb keeps in-frame clones, though not all of them. Clonal size and the V and J genes are those of that table, whereas D and trimming came from the DNA. Of about 2.4 million clones listed, 90% to 95% are singletons. A word on this clone: What it binds is not known.

The sample comprised naive CD4+ T cells sorted from blood. Subset defined: CD45RA+ positively selected. The chain is built from TRBV7-8 and TRBJ2-1; tentative D call: TRBD1 (6 bases). This sequence originates from a man aged 18 to 29 in good health. The DNA for the CDR3 is TGTGCCAGCAGTTTACGACAGGATTACAATGAGCAGTTCTTC. Protein product: CASSLRQDYNEQFF.